The T cell receptor (beta chain) under discussion was sequenced for a study of shared clonotypes between healthy human individuals. The CDR3 has 13 residues. In germline, CDR1 is WNHNN, CDR2 SYGVQD (reference sequence). Trimming stripped 10 bases from V and 8 bases from J, with 18 bases between. TCRdb's copy holds only in-frame clones and misses some; the assay was immunoSEQ multiplex PCR. The repertoire holds around 1 million clones, with 76% as singletons. The clonotype was recovered from a young man in good health. The chain couples TRBV10-1 to TRBJ2-1; D assignment may be TRBD1 or TRBD2 (5 bases each). Sequenced sample: memory CD4+ T cells sorted from blood. Described subset: CD45RA-negative fraction. The CDR3 DNA reads TGCGCCACCCAAGAGGGGCCAACGGATGAGCAGTTCTTC. Protein sequence: CATQEGPTDEQFF.